This note documents a single T cell receptor (beta chain) sequence. The germline gives CDR1 SGHDN, CDR2 FVKESK. This CDR3 comprises 15 residues. Trimming removed 0 bases at V and 4 bases at J, with 12 bases between. This sample stems from a study of beta chain features in type 1 diabetes. The isolated RNA, all of it, was reverse transcribed, so expressed TCRB transcripts were what got sequenced. Assay: immunoSEQ multiplex PCR; the TCRdb copy retains only in-frame clones and omits some. The sample consists of about half a million clones, 11% of them appearing once. The clonotype originates from a young woman in good health. This chain uses TRBV14 with TRBJ2-5; D is possibly TRBD1 (5 bases). The specimen sequenced was naive CD4+ T cells from blood. The CDR3, as DNA: TGTGCCAGCAGCCAAGATCCCAGGGTCATAGAGACCCAGTACTTC. Residues: CASSQDPRVIETQYF.